This T cell receptor (beta chain) was identified in a study of regulatory T cells in long-lasting Graves disease. Specified time point: newly diagnosed GD, antithyroid drugs for less than 3 months. PBMCs were the source of the RNA used for TCR sequencing. The CDR3 covers 18 residues. Germline assignment: CDR1 SGHNT and CDR2 YYREEE (reference sequence). With V trimmed by 0 bases and J by 0 bases, 6 bases remained unmatched. Arm-PCR of CDR3 regions and iRepertoire HTBI primers were used to build TCR beta libraries. TCRdb passed the multiplex PCR reads through MiXCR, listing each CDR3 protein once. The table has some 250,000 distinct CDR3 sequences, roughly 18% seen once. This clonotype was counted only a few times. Another study also made use of these data, one on T cells in Graves' hyperthyroidism and ophthalmopathy.

V is TRBV5-4 and J is TRBJ2-3; TRBD2 aligns across 11 bases. Sequenced here: peripheral blood mononuclear cells (PBMCs), sampled at new diagnosis, from a patient treated with antithyroid drugs. The clonotype comes from a woman younger than 45 with Graves disease. The CDR3 spells CASSLVLAGALSTDTQYF. The CDR3 bases are TGTGCCAGCAGCTTGGTACTAGCGGGGGCCTTAAGCACAGATACGCAGTATTTT.